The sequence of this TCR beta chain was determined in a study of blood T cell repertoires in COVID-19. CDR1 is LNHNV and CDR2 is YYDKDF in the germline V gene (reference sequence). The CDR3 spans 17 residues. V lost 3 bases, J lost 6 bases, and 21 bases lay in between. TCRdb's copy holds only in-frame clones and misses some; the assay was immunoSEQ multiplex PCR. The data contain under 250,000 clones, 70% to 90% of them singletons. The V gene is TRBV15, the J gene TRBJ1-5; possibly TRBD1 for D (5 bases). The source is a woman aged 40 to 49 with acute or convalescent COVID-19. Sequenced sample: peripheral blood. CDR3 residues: CATSSPLTVKVGQPQHF. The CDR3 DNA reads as TGTGCCACCAGCAGTCCCCTGACAGTCAAGGTGGGTCAGCCCCAGCATTTT.